The 22 T cell receptor beta chains given below trace back to one sample, sequenced in a study of blood T cells in healthy people across ages. PCR was performed a second time for roughly 7 to 11 cycles using a sample-barcoded 5' primer and a J-beta primer mix. TCRdb independently ran MiXCR on the 5' RACE reads; one entry per CDR3 protein. Among about 1.5 million distinct CDR3 sequences listed, approximately 43% were seen once. The source material was blood. These receptors were obtained from a young woman in good health.

J is TRBJ2-7 and V is TRBV20-1; D is unresolved. CDR1 DFQATT and CDR2 SNEGSKA come from the germline V gene (reference sequence). CDR3 size: 11 residues. The germline V and J ends were trimmed by 5 bases and 9 bases, with 14 bases remaining between them. The CDR3 nucleotides read TGCAGTGCTCCCTCAATCTTGGGGCAGTACTTC. This gives the protein CSAPSILGQYF.

V usage is TRBV29-1 and J usage is TRBJ1-2; D remains unclear. From germline, CDR1 is SQVTM and CDR2 ANQGSEA. The germline V and J ends were trimmed by 4 bases and 4 bases, with 16 bases remaining between them. The CDR3 has 14 residues. In DNA form, the CDR3 reads TGCAGCGTTGCCGCAGGCAGGTCCGGCTATGGCTACACCTTC. This encodes CSVAAGRSGYGYTF.

This sequence joins TRBV20-1 and TRBJ2-1; D is undetermined. Trimming left V 6 bases short and J 8 bases short, with 8 bases between. The germline gives CDR1 DFQATT, CDR2 SNEGSKA (reference sequence). The CDR3 sequence is 10 residues long. The CDR3 sequence is CSASRYEQFF. CDR3 coding DNA: TGCAGTGCATCGAGGTATGAGCAGTTCTTC.

The chain has TRBV7-9 and TRBJ2-7; 10 bases line up with TRBD1. Germline lookup yields CDR1 SEHNR and CDR2 FQNEAQ (reference sequence). V shed 1 base, J shed 7 bases, and the junction held 7 bases outside the gene matches. The CDR3 contains 15 residues. The CDR3 sequence: CASSLDVTGGNEQYF. Written as DNA, the CDR3 is TGTGCCAGCAGCTTAGATGTGACAGGGGGCAATGAGCAGTACTTC.

The chain carries TRBV27 and TRBJ2-1; the match to TRBD2 covers 9 bases. V shed 4 bases, J shed 9 bases, and the junction held 7 bases outside the gene matches. Germline values: CDR1 MNHEY, CDR2 SMNVEV (reference sequence). The CDR3 spans 14 residues. CDR3 coding DNA: TGTGCCAGCAGTTGGGGTAGCGGGAGAGGTGAGCAGTTCTTC. Encoded protein: CASSWGSGRGEQFF.

This clonotype was seen more than once but under ten times. The rearrangement joins TRBV12-3 or TRBV12-4 to TRBJ2-1; D might be TRBD2 (6 bases). CDR3 length equals 16 residues. V was clipped by 1 base and J by 8 bases, with 18 bases between them. The CDR3 spells CASSLEPSAGFDEQFF. The CDR3 DNA follows: TGTGCCAGCAGTTTAGAGCCCTCTGCGGGGTTTGATGAGCAGTTCTTC.

The chain carries TRBV4-3 and TRBJ2-5, with 14 bases fitting TRBD2. J gave up 11 bases and V 5 bases, and 10 bases lay outside the gene matches. The CDR3 loop spans 15 amino acids. From germline, CDR1 is LGHNA and CDR2 YSLEER. The CDR3 sequence is CASSYGLAGGEEQYF. The CDR3 nucleotides read TGCGCCAGCAGCTACGGACTAGCGGGAGGAGAGGAGCAGTACTTC.

V is TRBV6-5 and J is TRBJ1-2; D is unclear. The CDR3 totals 15 residues. Per germline, CDR1 MNHEY and CDR2 SVGAGI. Trimming removed 6 bases at V and 8 bases at J, with 22 bases between. This CDR3 reads CASRNIRTVVGGYTF. The CDR3 nucleotides are TGTGCCAGCAGAAATATAAGGACGGTCGTTGGGGGCTACACCTTC.

This clonotype was picked up a small number of times. The rearrangement links TRBV9 to TRBJ2-5, with D maybe TRBD2 (6 bases). The V gene lost 2 bases and the J gene lost 1 base, with 12 bases spanning the gap. The CDR3 has 15 residues. Germline loops: CDR1 SGDLS, CDR2 YYNGEE. The CDR3 here is CASSVAPTSQETQYF. The DNA of the CDR3 is TGTGCCAGCAGCGTCGCACCGACTAGCCAAGAGACCCAGTACTTC.

This clonotype was observed a handful of times. This rearrangement joins TRBV9 to TRBJ2-1, with 11 bases matching TRBD2. There are 14 residues in the CDR3. CDR1 and CDR2 from the germline V gene are SGDLS and YYNGEE. Germline trimming cut 2 bases from V and 9 bases from J; bases unmatched to any gene: 4. For the CDR3, the DNA is TGTGCCAGCAGCGTTAGCGGGAGGGGGGGTGAGCAGTTCTTC. Translating gives CASSVSGRGGEQFF.

For the CDR3, the DNA is TGTGCCAGCAGTTACGCCTCAGGGGCCACCTACGAGCAGTACTTC. It translates to CASSYASGATYEQYF. The rearrangement joins TRBV6-5 to TRBJ2-7; TRBD1 might be the D (6 bases). Germline V gene sequence: CDR1 MNHEY, CDR2 SVGAGI. Trimming took 2 bases from V and 2 from J, leaving 13 bases between them. This CDR3 is 15 amino acids long.

The J gene is TRBJ2-3, the V gene TRBV7-2; D gene ambiguous. This CDR3 is built from 12 residues. CDR1 SGHTA and CDR2 FQGNSA come from the germline V gene. V dropped 6 bases and J dropped 5 bases, with 9 bases sitting between them. CDR3 nucleotides: TGTGCCAGCAGTAATCCCCTAGATACGCAGTATTTT. Translating it yields CASSNPLDTQYF.

In its sample, this clonotype was seen many times. CDR3 in amino acids: CASSKTPGPNQPQHF. The CDR3 region has the DNA TGTGCCAGCAGTAAAACCCCGGGCCCTAATCAGCCCCAGCATTTT. This chain uses TRBV7-2 with TRBJ1-5; D gene uncertain. V lost 6 bases and J lost 4, with 16 bases in between. CDR3 length: 15 amino acids. Germline V gene sequence: CDR1 SGHTA, CDR2 FQGNSA.

Only a few counts were recorded for this clonotype. The chain links TRBV3-1 to TRBJ2-5; maybe TRBD1 (6 bases). The V end was cut by 5 bases, the J end by 5 bases, with 15 bases between. The CDR3 has 14 amino acids. Germline assignment: CDR1 LGHDT and CDR2 YNNKEL (reference sequence). CDR3 protein: CASSSSSRGETQYF. The CDR3 bases are TGTGCCAGCAGCTCTTCGTCTAGGGGGGAGACCCAGTACTTC.

There are a few counts of this clonotype. A single base separates this from a much larger clone, so it may be a read error. The chain links TRBV7-9 to TRBJ2-3, with 8 bases aligning to TRBD1. Losses at the gene ends were 4 bases for V and 2 bases for J; bases not matched to a gene: 2. CDR1 is SEHNR and CDR2 is FQNEAQ in the germline V gene (reference sequence). CDR3 length: 14 residues. The CDR3 nucleotides are TGTGCCAGCAGCTCGGGACAGGTCACAGATACGCAGTATTTT. Its protein is CASSSGQVTDTQYF.

This clonotype appeared a few times. This rearrangement joins TRBV4-1 to TRBJ2-7, with no clear D. The V and J ends lost 1 base and 1 base respectively, with 11 bases between them. The germline V gene has CDR1 MGHRA and CDR2 YSYEKL. The CDR3 length is 15 residues. The CDR3 loop is CASSQGPRTSYEQYF. Written as DNA, the CDR3 is TGCGCCAGCAGCCAAGGGCCCCGGACGTCCTACGAGCAGTACTTC.

The gene calls are TRBV7-3 and TRBJ2-5, with TRBD1 identical over 9 bases. Germline V lookup: CDR1 SGHTA, CDR2 FQGTGA. Germline trimming cut 4 bases from V and 13 bases from J; bases unmatched to any gene: 4. This CDR3 contains 11 residues. CDR3 DNA sequence: TGTGCCAGCAGCTCGGGGACAGGGCTGTACTTC. Amino acids: CASSSGTGLYF.

The chain links TRBV5-1 to TRBJ2-5, with TRBD2 matching over 12 bases. CDR3 length equals 16 residues. CDR1 is SGHRS, CDR2 YFSETQ, per germline. The ends lost 2 bases at V and 11 bases at J; junction bases unmatched: 13. The chain's CDR3 is CASSLPTSGSSHEQYF. The CDR3 DNA reads TGCGCCAGCAGCTTACCGACTAGCGGGAGTAGTCATGAGCAGTACTTC.

This clonotype was observed a handful of times. V is TRBV12-5 and J is TRBJ2-7; weak D call: TRBD2 (6 bases). Trimming removed 6 bases from V and 2 bases from J, with 17 bases in between. Germline values: CDR1 LGHNT, CDR2 FRNRAP. The CDR3 consists of 15 residues. The chain's CDR3 is CASGTAAGLPYEQYF. DNA of the CDR3: TGTGCTAGTGGCACGGCGGCGGGACTCCCCTACGAGCAGTACTTC.

The sample holds a few counts of this clonotype. The chain is built from TRBV7-2 and TRBJ2-7; 7 bases are a match to TRBD1. Germline-derived CDR1 and CDR2 are SGHTA and FQGNSA. The CDR3 sequence is 14 residues long. V lost 4 bases, J lost 6 bases, and 9 bases stayed unmatched. The CDR3 is CASSSSIGQVEQYF. CDR3 in DNA: TGTGCCAGCAGCTCCTCAATCGGACAGGTCGAGCAGTACTTC.

V and J are TRBV6-1 and TRBJ2-7; D not certain. This CDR3 spans 13 amino acids. CDR1 is MNHNS and CDR2 is SASEGT in the germline V gene. V was pared by 8 bases and J by 1 base, with 12 bases between. The CDR3: CASGADASYEQYF. Here the CDR3 DNA reads TGTGCCAGCGGTGCTGACGCTTCCTACGAGCAGTACTTC.

This clonotype came up a few times. The chain uses TRBV4-3 and TRBJ2-3; D perhaps matches TRBD2 (5 bases). Trimming shortened V by 5 bases and J by 1 base, and 10 bases separated the two germline ends. Germline lookup yields CDR1 LGHNA and CDR2 YSLEER. The CDR3 contains 14 residues. CDR3 protein: CASSGQAGTDTQYF. The DNA for the CDR3 is TGCGCCAGCAGCGGGCAAGCGGGCACAGATACGCAGTATTTT.